This T cell receptor beta chain was identified in a study of siplizumab effects on memory and regulatory T cells. This table comes from immunoSEQ multiplex PCR, and its TCRdb copy is limited to in-frame clones, with some not included. The sample lists more than 85,000 clones, around 90% occurring once. Comment on this clone: Its antigen is currently unknown.

The V gene end was trimmed by 2 bases and the J gene end by 8 bases; junction bases not matched to a gene: 13. Germline V gene lookup returns CDR1 PRHDT and CDR2 FYEKMQ (reference sequence). The CDR3 covers 18 residues. Overall study findings and caveats: Of the proliferating CD4+ or CD8+ clones, roughly 75-96% lacked a naive or memory phenotype that could be assigned. Under siplizumab, an average roughly 70% of mappable alloreactive CD4+ clones were Treg-derived, compared with around 25% in controls.

The receptor comes from a human donor in good health. Sample: CD4+ T cells sorted from blood. The V gene is TRBV13, the J gene TRBJ2-1; 12 nucleotides agree with TRBD2. This CDR3 is CASSLSPYASGGADEQFF. CDR3 bases: TGTGCCAGCAGCTTAAGTCCTTACGCTAGCGGGGGGGCGGATGAGCAGTTCTTC.